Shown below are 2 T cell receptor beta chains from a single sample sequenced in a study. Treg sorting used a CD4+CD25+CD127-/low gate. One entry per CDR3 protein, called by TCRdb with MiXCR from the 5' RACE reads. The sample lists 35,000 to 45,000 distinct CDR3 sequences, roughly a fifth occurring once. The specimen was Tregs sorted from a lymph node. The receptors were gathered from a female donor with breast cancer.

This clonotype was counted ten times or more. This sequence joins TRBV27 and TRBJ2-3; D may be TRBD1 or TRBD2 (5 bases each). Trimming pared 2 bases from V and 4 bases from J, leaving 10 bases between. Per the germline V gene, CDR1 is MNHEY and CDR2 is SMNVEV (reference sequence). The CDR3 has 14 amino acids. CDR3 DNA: TGTGCCAGCAGTTTACTCGGGGCCCCAGATACGCAGTATTTT. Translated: CASSLLGAPDTQYF.

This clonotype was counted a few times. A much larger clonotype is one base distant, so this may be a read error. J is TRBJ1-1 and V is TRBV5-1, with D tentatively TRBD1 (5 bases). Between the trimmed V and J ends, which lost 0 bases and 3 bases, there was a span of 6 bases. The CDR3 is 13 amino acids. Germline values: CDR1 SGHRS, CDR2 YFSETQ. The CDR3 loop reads CASSLGRDTEAFF. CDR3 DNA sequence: TGCGCCAGCAGCTTGGGCAGGGACACTGAAGCTTTCTTT.